Described below is a single TCR beta chain sequence and its context. These data originate in a study of blood T cell repertoires in COVID-19. At the level of the study: Acute and convalescent COVID-19 samples came from the United States, Italy and Spain.

V was shortened by 1 base and J by 3 bases, with 10 bases between the two germline ends. Germline V lookup: CDR1 MNHEY, CDR2 SVGAGI. The CDR3 runs to 14 residues. As originally analysed: Amplification of reference gene primers was used by the study to estimate nucleated cell counts. Clones were sequenced by immunoSEQ multiplex PCR, and TCRdb holds only the in-frame ones, with some missing. V and J calls plus clone size are reproduced from that table; the DNA served to infer D and trimming. The table lists 100,000 to 120,000 clones, 76% of them singletons. The TCR sequence derives from a woman aged 80 or older with acute or convalescent COVID-19. Sequencing used peripheral blood. The chain links TRBV6-5 to TRBJ2-7; tentatively, D is TRBD2 (6 bases). CDR3 amino acids: CASSYFGGDYEQYF. The CDR3 DNA reads as TGTGCCAGCAGTTACTTCGGGGGAGACTACGAGCAGTACTTC.